The clone carrying this T cell receptor beta chain came up a few times. Its ends do not fully match the called genes, so a read error is possible. TCRdb recomputed calls from the RT-PCR reads with MiXCR, one row per CDR3 protein. The sample holds about 680,000 distinct CDR3 sequences, approximately 15% seen once. This CDR3 contains 13 residues. Germline CDR1 SGHRS, CDR2 YFSETQ. The rearrangement uses TRBV5-1 and TRBJ2-7, with D unresolved. Material for sequencing was memory CD4+ T cells from blood. This receptor was taken from a female donor in good health, serving as a healthy control. DNA of the CDR3: TGCGCCAGCAGCTTGGACGCGGCGCGCTATTTGGACTTC. Translation: CASSLDAARYLDF. Using reference TRBV5-1 and TRBJ2-7 for the parts outside the CDR3, the full variable domain is KAGVTQTPRYLIKTRGQQVTLSCSPISGHRSVSWYQQTPGQGLQFLFEYFSETQRNKGNFPGRFSGRQFSNSRSEMNVSTLELGDSALYLCASSLDAARYLDFGPGTRLTVT.